One sample yielded the 26 T cell receptor beta chains listed below, sequenced in a study of OX40 agonist ivuxolimab in advanced cancers. The receptor library was made with the immunoSEQ multiplex PCR assay. Imported from immuneACCESS, the table was reduced by TCRdb to in-frame sequences with V and J called. These copies leave out some clones; in studies compared against another copy, an unresolved V gene accounts for under half, and the cause of the remainder is not known. In this sample the table shows around 51,000 clones, roughly 80% of which occur a single time. Roughly 3% of the sample is held by the ten biggest clonotypes. The specimen was CD4+ or CD8+ T cells sorted from blood, collected in a trial of the OX40 agonist ivuxolimab. These receptor sequences come from an adult with an advanced solid tumor such as melanoma, head and neck, liver or kidney cancer.

This chain joins TRBV7-2 and TRBJ2-3; the D gene is possibly TRBD1 (6 bases). Germline CDR1 is SGHTA and CDR2 is FQGNSA. V lost 2 bases and J 3 bases, leaving 12 bases between the germline ends. There are 15 residues in the CDR3. CDR3: CASSLQARGTDTQYF. DNA for the CDR3: TGTGCCAGCAGCTTACAGGCGAGGGGGACAGATACGCAGTATTTT.

The count of this clone is one. The chain combines TRBV5-5 with TRBJ1-4; 8 positions match TRBD1. Per germline, CDR1 SGHKS and CDR2 YYEKEE (reference sequence). The J segment lost 7 bases and the V segment lost 4 bases, leaving 3 bases of the junction unmatched. The CDR3 covers 13 residues. DNA of the CDR3: TGTGCCAGCAGCGTGGACAGGGTTGAAAAACTGTTTTTT. Translating it yields CASSVDRVEKLFF.

This clone occurred once. In DNA form, the CDR3 reads TGCGCCAGCAGCTCCCTCTCCAACCCGGGGCCCAACACAGATACGCAGTATTTT. Amino acid sequence: CASSSLSNPGPNTDTQYF. The chain has TRBV5-1 and TRBJ2-3; possibly TRBD1 or TRBD2 for D (5 bases each). Trimming left V 3 bases short and J 2 bases short, with 22 bases between. This CDR3 is 18 amino acids long. The germline V gene has CDR1 SGHRS and CDR2 YFSETQ.

The table lists this clone with a few counts. The J gene is TRBJ2-1, the V gene TRBV7-9; the match to TRBD2 covers 11 bases. Germline CDR1 is SEHNR and CDR2 is FQNEAQ (reference sequence). V trimming: 2 bases; J trimming: 7 bases; junction bases outside the gene matches: 7. The CDR3 length is 16 residues. The CDR3 is CASSLPWTSGPNEQFF. CDR3 bases: TGTGCCAGCAGCTTACCCTGGACTAGCGGGCCTAATGAGCAGTTCTTC.

The V and J genes are TRBV6-5 and TRBJ2-7; 10 nucleotides match TRBD1. After removal of 2 bases from V and 2 bases from J, the junction contained 3 bases not matched to a gene. This CDR3 spans 15 amino acids. The germline gives CDR1 MNHEY, CDR2 SVGAGI. CDR3 protein: CASSYRDRGAYEQYF. The CDR3 nucleotides are TGTGCCAGCAGTTACCGGGACAGGGGTGCCTACGAGCAGTACTTC.

The rearrangement uses TRBV11-3 and TRBJ2-3, with 7 bases identical to TRBD1. The trim removed 1 base at V and 2 bases at J, leaving 3 bases unmatched. CDR1 and CDR2 from the germline V gene are SGHNT and YENEEA. The length of the CDR3 is 15 residues. The CDR3 is CASSLGTGFTDTQYF. The DNA for the CDR3 is TGTGCCAGCAGCTTAGGGACAGGATTCACAGATACGCAGTATTTT.

The chain is built from TRBV11-3 and TRBJ1-2, with 9 bases fitting TRBD1. Germline V gene sequence: CDR1 SGHNT, CDR2 YENEEA. The CDR3 loop spans 14 amino acids. V lost 1 base, J lost 6 bases, and 3 bases stayed unmatched. The CDR3 bases are TGTGCCAGCAGCTTAGGGACAGGGGTGAATGGCTACACCTTC. This sequence encodes CASSLGTGVNGYTF. Full variable domain (remainder filled in from reference TRBV11-3 and TRBJ1-2): EAGVVQSPRYKIIEKKQPVAFWCNPISGHNTLYWYLQNLGQGPELLIRYENEEAVDDSQLPKDRFSAERLKGVDSTLKIQPAELGDSAVYLCASSLGTGVNGYTFGSGTRLTVV.

The DNA of the CDR3 is TGTGCCAGCAGCCCCGGTGGCAGGGGGGCGACAGATACGCAGTATTTT. This encodes CASSPGGRGATDTQYF. The chain couples TRBV7-2 to TRBJ2-3, with D tentatively TRBD1 (7 bases). The CDR3 runs 16 residues. CDR1 is SGHTA and CDR2 is FQGNSA in the germline V gene. With 5 bases removed from V and 3 bases from J, the gap between germline ends came to 18 bases.

This chain joins TRBV6-5 and TRBJ1-2; D is unclear. Germline V gene data show CDR1 as MNHEY and CDR2 as SVGAGI. CDR3 length equals 14 residues. The germline V and J ends were trimmed by 1 base and 3 bases, with 9 bases remaining between them. Written as DNA, the CDR3 is TGTGCCAGCAGTTACTGGGCGGCGGACTATGGCTACACCTTC. It specifies CASSYWAADYGYTF.

The chain links TRBV6-5 to TRBJ1-1; D not resolved. The CDR3 length is 15 residues. Germline V lookup: CDR1 MNHEY, CDR2 SVGAGI. Trimming removed 6 bases at V and 4 bases at J, with 18 bases between. CDR3 DNA: TGTGCCAGCAGACCATCGGACGCCTACACCACTGAAGCTTTCTTT. It specifies CASRPSDAYTTEAFF.

The sample holds one count of this clone. The V call is TRBV19, the J call TRBJ1-1; 12 nucleotides agree with TRBD1. The CDR3 spans 15 residues. V was pared by 4 bases and J by 5 bases, with 5 bases of the junction left unmatched. The V gene's germline CDR1 is LNHDA and CDR2 SQIVND (reference sequence). In DNA form, the CDR3 reads TGTGCCAGTAGTACTCGGGACAGGGGGCGAACTGAAGCTTTCTTT. It is translated as CASSTRDRGRTEAFF.

The chain couples TRBV2 to TRBJ2-2; TRBD1 is a possible D gene (6 bases). CDR1 and CDR2 (germline): SNHLY, FYNNEI. V lost 7 bases and J lost 0, with 9 bases in between. CDR3 length: 14 amino acids. The CDR3 DNA reads TGTGCCAGCATTCGGACAGCGAACACCGGGGAGCTGTTTTTT. Its protein product is CASIRTANTGELFF.

The chain uses TRBV25-1 and TRBJ2-2; D ambiguous. Trimming removed 6 bases at V and 6 bases at J, with 8 bases between. Per germline, CDR1 MGHDK and CDR2 SYGVNS. CDR3 length equals 12 residues. The CDR3 DNA reads as TGTGCCAGCAGCCGCTTCCCCGGGGAGCTGTTTTTT. It yields the protein CASSRFPGELFF.

This chain links TRBV7-6 with TRBJ2-3; unclear D gene. Germline V CDR1 and CDR2: SGHVS, FNYEAQ. The CDR3 covers 17 residues. Between the trimmed V and J ends, which lost 4 bases and 3 bases, there was a span of 20 bases. This CDR3 reads CASSSARARAVTDTQYF. The CDR3 bases are TGTGCCAGCAGCTCTGCCCGGGCCCGGGCGGTGACAGATACGCAGTATTTT.

V is TRBV6-6 and J is TRBJ2-1, with D unresolved. Germline lookup yields CDR1 MNHNY and CDR2 SVGAGI (reference sequence). Trimming pared 5 bases from V and 5 bases from J, leaving 7 bases between. CDR3 length equals 12 residues. The CDR3 coding sequence is TGTGCCAGCAGTGGCAGTGACAATGAGCAGTTCTTC. Its protein product is CASSGSDNEQFF.

The rearrangement uses TRBV5-1 and TRBJ2-3; no definite D call. Per germline, CDR1 SGHRS and CDR2 YFSETQ. The CDR3 consists of 13 residues. V lost 3 bases and J 6 bases, leaving 11 bases between the germline ends. The CDR3 sequence: CASSSPAVDTQYF. CDR3 nucleotides: TGCGCCAGCAGCTCCCCGGCGGTGGATACGCAGTATTTT.

This sequence joins TRBV19 and TRBJ2-7, with D tentatively TRBD1 (6 bases). Trimming took 4 bases from V and 2 from J, leaving 9 bases between them. In germline, CDR1 is LNHDA, CDR2 SQIVND (reference sequence). This CDR3 is built from 13 residues. In nucleotides, the CDR3 is TGTGCCAGTAGTAAACAGGGACCCTACGAGCAGTACTTC. It encodes CASSKQGPYEQYF.

This clone occurred a few times. This chain uses TRBV4-1 with TRBJ1-3; D unresolved. The germline V gene encodes CDR1 MGHRA and CDR2 YSYEKL. V was clipped by 0 bases and J by 4 bases, with 25 bases between them. The CDR3 length is 20 residues. The CDR3 DNA follows: TGCGCCAGCAGCCAAGATCCTCCTCCGAAGGGCGTTCCCGTCGGAAACACCATATATTTT. This codes for CASSQDPPPKGVPVGNTIYF.

The V and J genes are TRBV27 and TRBJ2-6; D perhaps matches TRBD1 (6 bases). V lost 4 bases, J lost 0 bases, and 13 bases lay in between. The CDR3 totals 17 residues. Germline loops: CDR1 MNHEY, CDR2 SMNVEV (reference sequence). The CDR3 region has the DNA TGTGCCAGCAGTTCCCTACAGGGTAGCTCTGGGGCCAACGTCCTGACTTTC. It translates to CASSSLQGSSGANVLTF. The complete variable domain, with remaining parts taken from reference TRBV27 and TRBJ2-6, reads EAQVTQNPRYLITVTGKKLTVTCSQNMNHEYMSWYRQDPGLGLRQIYYSMNVEVTDKGDVPEGYKVSRKEKRNFPLILESPSPNQTSLYFCASSSLQGSSGANVLTFGAGSRLTVL.

J is TRBJ2-3 and V is TRBV7-9; D not certain. The CDR3 consists of 14 residues. Germline V gives CDR1 SEHNR, CDR2 FQNEAQ (reference sequence). V dropped 1 base and J dropped 2 bases, with 7 bases sitting between them. CDR3 protein: CASSLGLTTDTQYF. The CDR3, as DNA: TGTGCCAGCAGCTTAGGCCTTACCACAGATACGCAGTATTTT.

DNA for the CDR3: TGCGCCAGCAGCCAGGGACTAGCGCAAGAGACCCAGTACTTC. Translating it yields CASSQGLAQETQYF. The chain uses TRBV4-1 and TRBJ2-5; 10 bases are a match to TRBD2. The V gene's germline CDR1 is MGHRA and CDR2 YSYEKL. This CDR3 is 14 amino acids long. The junction had 0 bases not matched to a gene; V was cut back by 3 bases and J by 2 bases.

The J gene is TRBJ2-7, the V gene TRBV30, with D perhaps TRBD2 (6 bases). Trimming left V 5 bases short and J 3 bases short, with 14 bases between. The CDR3 has 13 residues. Germline V gene data show CDR1 as GTSNPN and CDR2 as SVGIG (reference sequence). CDR3 region: CAWPPPGGYEQYF. CDR3 nucleotides: TGTGCCTGGCCCCCCCCCGGGGGCTACGAGCAGTACTTC.

CDR3 loop: CASRKGQGVYEQYF. The DNA of the CDR3 is TGTGCCAGCAGAAAGGGACAGGGGGTTTACGAGCAGTACTTC. The rearrangement links TRBV6-1 to TRBJ2-7; 11 bases fit TRBD1. Germline V gene data show CDR1 as MNHNS and CDR2 as SASEGT. The J segment lost 4 bases and the V segment lost 6 bases, leaving 5 bases of the junction unmatched. This CDR3 comprises 14 residues.

V gene TRBV11-3 combines with J gene TRBJ1-6, with D unclear. From germline, CDR1 is SGHNT and CDR2 YENEEA. This CDR3 contains 15 residues. The V gene lost 0 bases and the J gene lost 9 bases, with 12 bases spanning the gap. DNA for the CDR3: TGTGCCAGCAGCTTAGAAAGCGGGTTTGGTTCACCCCTCCACTTT. Its protein is CASSLESGFGSPLHF.

This chain links TRBV5-4 with TRBJ2-6; no firm D call. V was clipped by 4 bases and J by 4 bases, with 12 bases between them. The CDR3 has 15 amino acids. Germline-derived CDR1 and CDR2 are SGHNT and YYREEE (reference sequence). CDR3 nucleotide sequence: TGTGCCAGCAGCATAGGGTTGGGAGGGGCCAACGTCCTGACTTTC. As protein: CASSIGLGGANVLTF.

This chain uses TRBV4-3 with TRBJ1-3; D possibly corresponds to TRBD1 (5 bases). The CDR3 is made up of 14 amino acids. The V end lost 0 bases, the J end lost 10 bases, and 13 bases lay between the germline ends. From germline, CDR1 is LGHNA and CDR2 YSLEER. CDR3 residues: CASSQDLRGETIYF. The CDR3 DNA reads as TGCGCCAGCAGCCAAGATTTACGAGGGGAGACCATATATTTT.